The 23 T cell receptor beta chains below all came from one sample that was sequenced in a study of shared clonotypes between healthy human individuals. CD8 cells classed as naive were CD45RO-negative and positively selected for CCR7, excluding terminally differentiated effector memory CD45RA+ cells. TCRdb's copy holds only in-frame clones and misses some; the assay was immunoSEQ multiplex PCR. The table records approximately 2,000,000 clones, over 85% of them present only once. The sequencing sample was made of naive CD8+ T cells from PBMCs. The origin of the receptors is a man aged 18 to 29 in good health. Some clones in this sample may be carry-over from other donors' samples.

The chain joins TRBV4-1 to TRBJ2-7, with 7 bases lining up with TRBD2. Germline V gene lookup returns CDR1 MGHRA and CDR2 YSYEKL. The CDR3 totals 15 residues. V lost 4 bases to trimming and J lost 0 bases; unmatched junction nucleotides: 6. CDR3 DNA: TGCGCCAGCAGCCCCTCGGGCGGGGGCTCCTACGAGCAGTACTTC. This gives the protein CASSPSGGGSYEQYF.

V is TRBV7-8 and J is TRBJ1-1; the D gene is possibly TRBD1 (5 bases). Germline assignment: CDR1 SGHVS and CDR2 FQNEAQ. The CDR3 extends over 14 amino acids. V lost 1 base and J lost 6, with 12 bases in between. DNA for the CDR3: TGTGCCAGCAGCTTAGGAGGGCAGGGCGCTGAAGCTTTCTTT. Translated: CASSLGGQGAEAFF.

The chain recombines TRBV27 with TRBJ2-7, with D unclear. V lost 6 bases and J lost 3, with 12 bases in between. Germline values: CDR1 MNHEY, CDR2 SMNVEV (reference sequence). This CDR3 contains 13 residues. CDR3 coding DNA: TGTGCCAGCAGCCCAAGGAGTGGCTACGAGCAGTACTTC. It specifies CASSPRSGYEQYF.

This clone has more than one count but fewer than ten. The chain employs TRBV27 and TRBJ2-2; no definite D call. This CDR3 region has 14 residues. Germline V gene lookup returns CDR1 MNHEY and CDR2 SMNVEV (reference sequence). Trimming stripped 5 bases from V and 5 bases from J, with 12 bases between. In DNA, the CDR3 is TGTGCCAGCAGTCCACTTCAGGATACCGGGGAGCTGTTTTTT. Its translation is CASSPLQDTGELFF.

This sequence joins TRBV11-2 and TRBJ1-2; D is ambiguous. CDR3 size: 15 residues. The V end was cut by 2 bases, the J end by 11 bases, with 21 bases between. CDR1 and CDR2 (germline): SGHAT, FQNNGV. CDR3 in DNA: TGTGCCAGCAGCTTACTGTTGGGAGTTATGGAATCGTACACCTTC. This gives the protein CASSLLLGVMESYTF. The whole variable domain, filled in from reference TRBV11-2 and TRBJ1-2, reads EAGVAQSPRYKIIEKRQSVAFWCNPISGHATLYWYQQILGQGPKLLIQFQNNGVVDDSQLPKDRFSAERLKGVDSTLKIQPAKLEDSAVYLCASSLLLGVMESYTFGSGTRLTVV.

CDR3 region: CASSQGRSGRKGGELFF. The CDR3 region has the DNA TGCGCCAGCAGCCAAGGTCGTAGCGGGAGGAAAGGCGGGGAGCTGTTTTTT. The chain combines TRBV4-1 with TRBJ2-2, with TRBD2 matching 10 bases. V trimming: 1 base; J trimming: 7 bases; junction bases outside the gene matches: 9. The germline V gene encodes CDR1 MGHRA and CDR2 YSYEKL. The CDR3 is 17 amino acids.

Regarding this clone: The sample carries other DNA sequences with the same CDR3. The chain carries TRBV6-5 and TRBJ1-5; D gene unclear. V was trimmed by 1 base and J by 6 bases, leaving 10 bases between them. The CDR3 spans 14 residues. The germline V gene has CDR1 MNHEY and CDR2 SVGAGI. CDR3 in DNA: TGTGCCAGCAGTTACTTACGTGGAGGTCAGCCCCAGCATTTT. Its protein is CASSYLRGGQPQHF.

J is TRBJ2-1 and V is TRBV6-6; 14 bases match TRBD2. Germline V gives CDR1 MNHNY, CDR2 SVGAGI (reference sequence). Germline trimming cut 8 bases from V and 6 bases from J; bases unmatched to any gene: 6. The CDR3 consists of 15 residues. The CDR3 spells CASRLAGGPGNEQFF. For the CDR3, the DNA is TGTGCCAGCCGACTAGCGGGAGGGCCCGGCAATGAGCAGTTCTTC.

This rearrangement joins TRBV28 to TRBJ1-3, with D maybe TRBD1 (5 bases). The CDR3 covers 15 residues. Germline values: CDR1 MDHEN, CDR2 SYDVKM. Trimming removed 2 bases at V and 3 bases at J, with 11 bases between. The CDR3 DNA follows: TGTGCCAGCAGTTTAGTAGGGACTCGTGGAAACACCATATATTTT. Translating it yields CASSLVGTRGNTIYF.

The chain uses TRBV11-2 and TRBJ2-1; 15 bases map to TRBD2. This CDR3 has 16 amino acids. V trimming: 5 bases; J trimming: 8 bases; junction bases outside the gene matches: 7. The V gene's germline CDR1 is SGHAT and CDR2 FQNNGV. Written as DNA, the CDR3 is TGTGCCAGCAGCCTGGGACTAGCGGGAGGCCTCGATGAGCAGTTCTTC. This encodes CASSLGLAGGLDEQFF.

The CDR3 loop is CASAKLYSNQPQHF. CDR3 DNA sequence: TGCGCCTCCGCAAAGTTATATAGCAATCAGCCCCAGCATTTT. The chain combines TRBV4-1 with TRBJ1-5; D is unresolved. The CDR3 extends over 14 amino acids. With 11 bases removed from V and 0 bases from J, the gap between germline ends came to 14 bases. Germline CDR1 reads MGHRA; CDR2 reads YSYEKL.

The CDR3 reads CASSLARSSGGNQPQHF. In nucleotides, the CDR3 is TGTGCCAGCAGTTTAGCCCGATCAAGTGGGGGCAATCAGCCCCAGCATTTT. The chain employs TRBV28 and TRBJ1-5; no definite D call. The V gene lost 2 bases and the J gene lost 2 bases, with 16 bases spanning the gap. CDR3 length: 17 amino acids. Germline loops: CDR1 MDHEN, CDR2 SYDVKM.

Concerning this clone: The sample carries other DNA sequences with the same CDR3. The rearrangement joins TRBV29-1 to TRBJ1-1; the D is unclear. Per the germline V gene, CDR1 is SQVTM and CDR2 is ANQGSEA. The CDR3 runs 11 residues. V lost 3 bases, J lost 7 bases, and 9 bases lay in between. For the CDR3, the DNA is TGCAGCGTTGACAGCAGCATTGAAGCTTTCTTT. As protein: CSVDSSIEAFF. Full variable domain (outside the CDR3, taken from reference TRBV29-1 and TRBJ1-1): SAVISQKPSRDICQRGTSLTIQCQVDSQVTMMFWYRQQPGQSLTLIATANQGSEATYESGFVIDKFPISRPNLTFSTLTVSNMSPEDSSIYLCSVDSSIEAFFGQGTRLTVV.

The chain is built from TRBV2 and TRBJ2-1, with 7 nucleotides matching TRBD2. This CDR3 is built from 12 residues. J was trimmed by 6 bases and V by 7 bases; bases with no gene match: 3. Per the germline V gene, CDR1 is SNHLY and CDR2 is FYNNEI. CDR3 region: CASTSGGNEQFF. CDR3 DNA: TGTGCCAGCACTAGCGGCGGCAATGAGCAGTTCTTC.

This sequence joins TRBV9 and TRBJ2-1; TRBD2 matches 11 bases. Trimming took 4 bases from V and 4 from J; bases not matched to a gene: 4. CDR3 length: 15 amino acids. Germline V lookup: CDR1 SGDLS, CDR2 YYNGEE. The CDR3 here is CASSLGLAVYNEQFF. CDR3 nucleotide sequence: TGTGCCAGCAGCTTGGGACTAGCGGTATACAATGAGCAGTTCTTC.

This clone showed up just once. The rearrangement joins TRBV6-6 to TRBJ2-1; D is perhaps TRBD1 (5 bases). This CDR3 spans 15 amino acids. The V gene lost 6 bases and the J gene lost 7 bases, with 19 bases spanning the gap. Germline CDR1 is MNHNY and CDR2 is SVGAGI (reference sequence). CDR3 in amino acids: CASRKGLAVENEQFF. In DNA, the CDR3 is TGTGCCAGCAGGAAGGGGCTGGCGGTTGAAAATGAGCAGTTCTTC.

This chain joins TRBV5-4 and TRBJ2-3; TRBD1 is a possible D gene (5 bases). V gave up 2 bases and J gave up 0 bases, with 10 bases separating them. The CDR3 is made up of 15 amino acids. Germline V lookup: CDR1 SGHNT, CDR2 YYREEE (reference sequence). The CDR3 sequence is CASSFPDRSTDTQYF. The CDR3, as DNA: TGTGCCAGCAGCTTCCCAGACAGAAGCACAGATACGCAGTATTTT.

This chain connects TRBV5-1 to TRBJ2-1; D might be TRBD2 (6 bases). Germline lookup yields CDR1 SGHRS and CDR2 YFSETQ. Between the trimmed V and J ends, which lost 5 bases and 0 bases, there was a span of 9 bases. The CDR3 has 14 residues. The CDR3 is CASRMGGSYNEQFF. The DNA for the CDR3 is TGCGCCAGCAGAATGGGAGGCTCCTACAATGAGCAGTTCTTC. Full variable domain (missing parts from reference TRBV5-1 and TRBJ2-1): KAGVTQTPRYLIKTRGQQVTLSCSPISGHRSVSWYQQTPGQGLQFLFEYFSETQRNKGNFPGRFSGRQFSNSRSEMNVSTLELGDSALYLCASRMGGSYNEQFFGPGTRLTVL.

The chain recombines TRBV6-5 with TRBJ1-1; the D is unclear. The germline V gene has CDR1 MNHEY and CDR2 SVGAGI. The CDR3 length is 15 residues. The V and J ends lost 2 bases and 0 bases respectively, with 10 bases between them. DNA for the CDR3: TGTGCCAGCAGTTACGGGGAAACCTTGAACACTGAAGCTTTCTTT. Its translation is CASSYGETLNTEAFF.

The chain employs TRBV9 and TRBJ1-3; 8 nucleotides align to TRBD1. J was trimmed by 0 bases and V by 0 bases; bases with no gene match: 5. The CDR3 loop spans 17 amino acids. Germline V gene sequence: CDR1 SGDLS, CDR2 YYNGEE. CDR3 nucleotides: TGTGCCAGCAGCGTAGGGGGGGACAGGAGCTCTGGAAACACCATATATTTT. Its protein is CASSVGGDRSSGNTIYF.

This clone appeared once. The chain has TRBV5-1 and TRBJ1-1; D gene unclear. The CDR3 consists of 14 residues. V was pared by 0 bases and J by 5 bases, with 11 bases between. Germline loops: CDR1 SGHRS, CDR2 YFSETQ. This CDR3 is CASSLVGYVTEAFF. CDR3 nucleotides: TGCGCCAGCAGCTTGGTAGGGTACGTGACTGAAGCTTTCTTT.

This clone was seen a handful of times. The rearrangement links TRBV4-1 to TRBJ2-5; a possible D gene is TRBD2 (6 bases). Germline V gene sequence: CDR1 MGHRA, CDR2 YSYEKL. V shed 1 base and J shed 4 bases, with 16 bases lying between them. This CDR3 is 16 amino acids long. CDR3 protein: CASSQGGGFGPETQYF. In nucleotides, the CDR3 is TGCGCCAGCAGCCAAGGCGGAGGGTTTGGGCCAGAGACCCAGTACTTC.

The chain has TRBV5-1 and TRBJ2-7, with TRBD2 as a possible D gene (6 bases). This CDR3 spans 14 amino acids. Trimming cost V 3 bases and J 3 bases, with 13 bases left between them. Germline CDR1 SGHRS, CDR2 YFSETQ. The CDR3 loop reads CASSSAGSSYEQYF. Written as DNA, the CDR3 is TGCGCCAGCAGCTCAGCCGGGAGTAGCTACGAGCAGTACTTC.